Below are 2 T cell receptor beta chains sequenced from a single sample in a study of vaccination effects on CD4 cells after COVID-19 (dated by TCRdb to between 2021 and 2024). The ViraFEST assay stimulated PBMC with viral peptide pools and then used TCR sequencing to identify antigen-specific CD4+ T cell clonotypes by expansion. After around eleven days of culture, CD4+ T cells were isolated with the EasySep CD4+ T cell isolation kit. Participants received two doses of either the BNT162b2 or the mRNA-1273 mRNA SARS-CoV-2 vaccine. The library was produced with the immunoSEQ multiplex PCR assay. This immuneACCESS table, as held by TCRdb, lists in-frame sequences with V and J called but not all clones. Of the missing ones, under half trace to an unresolved V gene in checked studies; the others have no known cause. A total of about 72,000 clones appear in this sample, 81% of them only once. The leading ten clones occupy 1% to 1.5% of the sample.

What these receptors recognize is not known. The starting material was CD4+ T cells from PBMCs cultured with HCoV-229E spike peptides, obtained after COVID-19 vaccination. The cell subset or site label, as the study defines it: HCoV-229E spike overlapping peptide pool stimulation. These receptors were collected from a human donor who received a COVID-19 vaccine.

This clone has only one observation. The chain combines TRBV6-6 with TRBJ1-3; D ambiguous. CDR3 length equals 14 residues. Trimming removed 5 bases at V and 2 bases at J, with 10 bases between. Germline V lookup: CDR1 MNHNY, CDR2 SVGAGI (reference sequence). CDR3 coding DNA: TGTGCCAGCAGTAGTGGGTCTACTGGAAACACCATATATTTT. Its protein is CASSSGSTGNTIYF.

The chain combines TRBV6-2 or TRBV6-3 with TRBJ2-1, with 13 positions matching TRBD2. Per the germline V gene, CDR1 is MNHEY and CDR2 is SVGEGT. CDR3 size: 16 residues. V gave up 5 bases and J gave up 15 bases; unmatched junction bases: 16. As DNA, the CDR3 is TGTGCCAGCAGTAAGGGACTAGCGGGGCCCGAGGGGGTTGGGTTCTTC. This codes for CASSKGLAGPEGVGFF.